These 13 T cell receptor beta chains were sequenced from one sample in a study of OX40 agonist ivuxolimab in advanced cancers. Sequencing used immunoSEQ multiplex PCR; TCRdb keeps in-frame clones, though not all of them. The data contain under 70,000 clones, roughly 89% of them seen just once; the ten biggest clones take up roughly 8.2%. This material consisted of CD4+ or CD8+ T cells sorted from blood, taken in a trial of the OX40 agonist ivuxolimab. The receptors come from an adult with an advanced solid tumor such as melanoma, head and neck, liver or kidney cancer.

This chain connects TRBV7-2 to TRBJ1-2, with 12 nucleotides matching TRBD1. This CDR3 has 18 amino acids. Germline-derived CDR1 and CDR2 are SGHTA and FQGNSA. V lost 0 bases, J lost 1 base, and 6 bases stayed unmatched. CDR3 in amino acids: CASSLARRDRGRNYGYTF. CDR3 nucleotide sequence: TGTGCCAGCAGCTTAGCGCGAAGGGACAGGGGGCGTAACTATGGCTACACCTTC.

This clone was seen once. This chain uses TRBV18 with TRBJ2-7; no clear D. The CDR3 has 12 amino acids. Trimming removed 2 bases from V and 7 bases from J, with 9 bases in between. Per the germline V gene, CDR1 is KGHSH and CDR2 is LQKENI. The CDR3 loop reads CASSPEGWEQYF. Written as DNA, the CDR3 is TGTGCCAGCTCACCAGAAGGGTGGGAGCAGTACTTC. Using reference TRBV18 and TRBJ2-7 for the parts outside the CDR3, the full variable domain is NAGVMQNPRHLVRRRGQEARLRCSPMKGHSHVYWYRQLPEEGLKFMVYLQKENIIDESGMPKERFSAEFPKEGPSILRIQQVVRGDSAAYFCASSPEGWEQYFGPGTRLTVT.

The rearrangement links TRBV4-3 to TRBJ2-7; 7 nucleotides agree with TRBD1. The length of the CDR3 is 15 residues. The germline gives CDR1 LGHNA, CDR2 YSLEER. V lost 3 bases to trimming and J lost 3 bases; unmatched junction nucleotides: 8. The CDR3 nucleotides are TGCGCCAGCAGCCATGAACCGACAGGGAACTACGAGCAGTACTTC. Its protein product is CASSHEPTGNYEQYF.

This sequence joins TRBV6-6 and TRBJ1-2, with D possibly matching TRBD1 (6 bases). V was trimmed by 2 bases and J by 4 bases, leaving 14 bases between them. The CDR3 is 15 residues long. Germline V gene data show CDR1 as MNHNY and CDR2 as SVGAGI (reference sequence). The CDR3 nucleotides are TGTGCCAGCAGTTACGTGGGGCAGGGGTTCTATGGCTACACCTTC. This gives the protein CASSYVGQGFYGYTF.

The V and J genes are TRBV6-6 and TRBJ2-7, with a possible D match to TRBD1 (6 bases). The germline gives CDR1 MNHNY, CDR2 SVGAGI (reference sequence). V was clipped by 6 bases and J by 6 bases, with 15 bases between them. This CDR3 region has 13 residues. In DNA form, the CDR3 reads TGTGCCAGCAGCCCTGGCCCGGACAGCGAGCAGTACTTC. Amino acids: CASSPGPDSEQYF.

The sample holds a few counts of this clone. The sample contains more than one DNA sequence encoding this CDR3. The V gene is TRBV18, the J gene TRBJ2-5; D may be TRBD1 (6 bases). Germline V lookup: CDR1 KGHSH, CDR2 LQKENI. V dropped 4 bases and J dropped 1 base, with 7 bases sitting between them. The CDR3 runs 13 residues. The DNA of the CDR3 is TGTGCCAGCTCACTACAGGGCCAAGAGACCCAGTACTTC. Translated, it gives CASSLQGQETQYF.

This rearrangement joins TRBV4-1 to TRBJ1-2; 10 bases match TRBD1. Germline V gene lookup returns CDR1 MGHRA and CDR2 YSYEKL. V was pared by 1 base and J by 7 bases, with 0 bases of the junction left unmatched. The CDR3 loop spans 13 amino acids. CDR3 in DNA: TGCGCCAGCAGCCAAGGGGACAGGGGTGGCTACACCTTC. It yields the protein CASSQGDRGGYTF.

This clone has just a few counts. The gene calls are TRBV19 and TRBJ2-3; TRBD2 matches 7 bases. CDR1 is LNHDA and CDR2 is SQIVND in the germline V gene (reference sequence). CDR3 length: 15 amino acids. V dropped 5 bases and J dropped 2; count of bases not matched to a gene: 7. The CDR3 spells CASSGLVLPTDTQYF. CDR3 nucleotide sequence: TGTGCCAGTAGTGGACTAGTTTTACCCACAGATACGCAGTATTTT. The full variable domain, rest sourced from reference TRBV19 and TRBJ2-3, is DGGITQSPKYLFRKEGQNVTLSCEQNLNHDAMYWYRQDPGQGLRLIYYSQIVNDFQKGDIAEGYSVSREKKESFPLTVTSAQKNPTAFYLCASSGLVLPTDTQYFGPGTRLTVL.

The CDR3 reads CASSSLFNEKLFF. DNA of the CDR3: TGTGCCAGCAGTTCCCTTTTTAATGAAAAACTGTTTTTT. The chain is built from TRBV6-6 and TRBJ1-4; D gene unclear. The germline gives CDR1 MNHNY, CDR2 SVGAGI (reference sequence). The CDR3 length is 13 residues. V shed 4 bases and J shed 4 bases, with 7 bases lying between them.

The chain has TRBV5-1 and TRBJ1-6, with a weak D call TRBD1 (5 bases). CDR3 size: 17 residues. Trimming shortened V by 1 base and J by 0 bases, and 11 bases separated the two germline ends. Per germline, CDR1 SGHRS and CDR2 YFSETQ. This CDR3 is CASSLQGQSSYNSPLHF. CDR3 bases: TGCGCCAGCAGCTTGCAGGGCCAAAGCTCCTATAATTCACCCCTCCACTTT.

CDR3 nucleotide sequence: TGTGCCAGCAGCCCGGGACTAGCAGTCTACGAGCAGTACTTC. It codes for CASSPGLAVYEQYF. The chain recombines TRBV7-9 with TRBJ2-7, with 9 bases aligning to TRBD2. The V and J ends lost 5 bases and 3 bases, in that order; junction bases with no gene match: 5. Per the germline V gene, CDR1 is SEHNR and CDR2 is FQNEAQ (reference sequence). This CDR3 has 14 residues.

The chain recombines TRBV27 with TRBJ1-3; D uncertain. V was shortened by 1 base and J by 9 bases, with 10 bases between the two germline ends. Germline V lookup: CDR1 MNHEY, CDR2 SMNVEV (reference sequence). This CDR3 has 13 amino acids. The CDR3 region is CASSLFSGGTIYF. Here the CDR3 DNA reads TGTGCCAGCAGTTTATTCAGCGGAGGCACCATATATTTT.

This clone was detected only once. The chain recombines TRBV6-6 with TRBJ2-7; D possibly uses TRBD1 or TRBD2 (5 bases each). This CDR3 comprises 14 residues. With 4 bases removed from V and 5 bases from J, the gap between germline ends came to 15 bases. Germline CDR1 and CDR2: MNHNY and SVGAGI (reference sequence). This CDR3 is CASSSPVGTDEQYF. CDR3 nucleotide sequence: TGTGCCAGCAGTTCCCCGGTCGGGACGGACGAGCAGTACTTC.